This T cell receptor beta chain came from a study of glioma-infiltrating T cells after dendritic cell vaccination. Input was around 1.9 ug genomic DNA, or all available if less. Measured with immunoSEQ multiplex PCR; TCRdb has only the in-frame clones, and not every one. In the table there are under 40,000 clones, roughly 90% of which are singletons. CDR1 is LNHDA, CDR2 SQIVND, per germline (reference sequence). The CDR3 is 15 residues long. The V gene end was trimmed by 6 bases and the J gene end by 2 bases; junction bases not matched to a gene: 9. The specimen was blood, collected before dendritic cell vaccination. This rearrangement joins TRBV19 to TRBJ2-5; 7 nucleotides line up with TRBD1. This receptor was taken from a human donor with glioblastoma. CDR3 region: CASSRFPGQQETQYF. The CDR3 DNA reads TGTGCCAGTAGCCGATTCCCGGGACAGCAAGAGACCCAGTACTTC.